Below, 22 T cell receptor beta chains from the same sample are listed, as sequenced in a study of OX40 agonist ivuxolimab in advanced cancers. The assay was immunoSEQ multiplex PCR, and TCRdb's table has in-frame clones only and misses some. The sample holds 45,000 to 55,000 clones; approximately 94% are singletons and the top ten take approximately 12%. The sample in question was CD4+ or CD8+ T cells sorted from blood, obtained in a trial of the OX40 agonist ivuxolimab. The source of these receptors is an adult with an advanced solid tumor such as melanoma, head and neck, liver or kidney cancer.

J is TRBJ2-2 and V is TRBV4-2; no clear D gene. The CDR3 runs to 13 residues. Trimming removed 4 bases from V and 2 bases from J, with 5 bases in between. The germline V gene has CDR1 LGHNA and CDR2 YNFKEQ. Here the CDR3 reads CASSPTNTGELFF. The CDR3 DNA reads TGTGCCAGCAGCCCTACTAACACCGGGGAGCTGTTTTTT.

The chain has TRBV6-4 and TRBJ1-1; TRBD1 matches at 11 bases. The CDR3 covers 14 residues. Trimming cost V 6 bases and J 4 bases; bases outside gene matches: 4. Looked up from germline, CDR1 is MRHNA and CDR2 is SNTAGT. The CDR3 loop is CASSAGTGGTEAFF. The CDR3 region has the DNA TGTGCCAGCAGCGCCGGGACAGGGGGCACTGAAGCTTTCTTT.

This chain links TRBV4-1 with TRBJ2-5; 7 bases line up with TRBD2. CDR1 is MGHRA, CDR2 YSYEKL, per germline. This CDR3 has 16 residues. The trim removed 1 base at V and 1 base at J, leaving 6 bases unmatched. The CDR3 is CASSQAVGRSQETQYF. The CDR3 region has the DNA TGCGCCAGCAGCCAAGCGGTCGGGAGGTCCCAAGAGACCCAGTACTTC.

This sequence joins TRBV4-1 and TRBJ2-7, with D possibly TRBD2 on 6 matching bases. Trimming shortened V by 2 bases and J by 2 bases, and 10 bases separated the two germline ends. The CDR3 is made up of 14 amino acids. Germline CDR1 and CDR2: MGHRA and YSYEKL. Here the CDR3 reads CASSQSGLTYEQYF. The DNA of the CDR3 is TGCGCCAGCAGCCAAAGCGGGCTGACCTACGAGCAGTACTTC.

This clone was seen just once. The gene calls are TRBV11-2 and TRBJ2-3; D is ambiguous. The V gene lost 0 bases and the J gene lost 2 bases, with 9 bases spanning the gap. The CDR3 sequence is 15 residues long. CDR1 is SGHAT and CDR2 is FQNNGV in the germline V gene. In DNA form, the CDR3 reads TGTGCCAGCAGCTTAGATAATCGGAACACAGATACGCAGTATTTT. Translation: CASSLDNRNTDTQYF. Based on the CDR3 plus reference TRBV11-2 and TRBJ2-3, the full variable domain is EAGVAQSPRYKIIEKRQSVAFWCNPISGHATLYWYQQILGQGPKLLIQFQNNGVVDDSQLPKDRFSAERLKGVDSTLKIQPAKLEDSAVYLCASSLDNRNTDTQYFGPGTRLTVL.

The chain employs TRBV14 and TRBJ1-3, with D maybe TRBD1 (5 bases). CDR1 and CDR2 (germline): SGHDN, FVKESK. The CDR3 is made up of 14 amino acids. Deletions cut 1 base from V and 2 bases from J, with 6 bases between. CDR3 nucleotide sequence: TGTGCCAGCAGCCAAGCAGGGACTGGAAACACCATATATTTT. It codes for CASSQAGTGNTIYF.

V usage is TRBV28 and J usage is TRBJ2-3; TRBD2 might be the D (5 bases). V was cut by 4 bases and J by 0 bases, with 14 bases left in between. The CDR3 is 16 residues long. CDR1 and CDR2 from the germline V gene are MDHEN and SYDVKM. CDR3 region: CASSSITRASTDTQYF. The CDR3 coding sequence is TGTGCCAGCAGTTCAATAACTAGAGCTAGCACAGATACGCAGTATTTT. The whole variable domain, filled in from reference TRBV28 and TRBJ2-3, reads DVKVTQSSRYLVKRTGEKVFLECVQDMDHENMFWYRQDPGLGLRLIYFSYDVKMKEKGDIPEGYSVSREKKERFSLILESASTNQTSMYLCASSSITRASTDTQYFGPGTRLTVL.

This sequence joins TRBV5-5 and TRBJ1-4; D possibly corresponds to TRBD1 (6 bases). V was shortened by 5 bases and J by 0 bases, with 17 bases between the two germline ends. Germline V gene sequence: CDR1 SGHKS, CDR2 YYEKEE (reference sequence). The CDR3 consists of 17 residues. The CDR3 DNA reads TGTGCCAGCAGTTCCACAGGGACCCGTGCAACTAATGAAAAACTGTTTTTT. The encoded protein is CASSSTGTRATNEKLFF.

This chain joins TRBV11-2 and TRBJ2-1, with a weak D call TRBD2 (5 bases). This CDR3 has 15 amino acids. Germline lookup yields CDR1 SGHAT and CDR2 FQNNGV. V was shortened by 5 bases and J by 1 base, with 12 bases between the two germline ends. The CDR3 DNA reads as TGTGCCAGCAGCCCAAGCGGAAATTCCTACAATGAGCAGTTCTTC. Translation gives CASSPSGNSYNEQFF.

This clone appeared a single time. J is TRBJ2-1 and V is TRBV7-8; D unclear. The CDR3 contains 15 residues. Germline CDR1 reads SGHVS; CDR2 reads FQNEAQ. The ends were cut back, 1 base at V and 4 bases at J, with 11 bases in the middle. The CDR3 loop is CASSLGTSPYNEQFF. In DNA form, the CDR3 reads TGTGCCAGCAGCTTAGGAACAAGCCCTTACAATGAGCAGTTCTTC.

This chain joins TRBV9 and TRBJ2-1; D gene uncertain. The CDR3 spans 14 residues. Germline assignment: CDR1 SGDLS and CDR2 YYNGEE. Deletions cut 3 bases from V and 0 bases from J, with 7 bases between. The CDR3 DNA sequence: TGTGCCAGCAGCGAAGAGACCTCCTACAATGAGCAGTTCTTC. This sequence encodes CASSEETSYNEQFF.

The rearrangement links TRBV19 to TRBJ2-1; D is undetermined. The CDR3 contains 14 residues. Germline V gene lookup returns CDR1 LNHDA and CDR2 SQIVND (reference sequence). With 3 bases removed from V and 2 bases from J, the gap between germline ends came to 8 bases. The CDR3 sequence is CASSIVWAYNEQFF. DNA of the CDR3: TGTGCCAGTAGTATTGTTTGGGCCTACAATGAGCAGTTCTTC.

This clone was recorded only once. V and J are TRBV6-1 and TRBJ1-5; 7 bases are a match to TRBD1. Trimming took 5 bases from V and 5 from J; bases not matched to a gene: 3. The CDR3 covers 13 residues. Germline-derived CDR1 and CDR2 are MNHNS and SASEGT. CDR3 DNA: TGTGCCAGCAGTCGGACAGGTCATCAGCCCCAGCATTTT. Translated, it gives CASSRTGHQPQHF.

This chain joins TRBV19 and TRBJ2-1; no clear D gene. This CDR3 spans 13 amino acids. CDR1 LNHDA and CDR2 SQIVND come from the germline V gene (reference sequence). The V gene lost 5 bases and the J gene lost 10 bases, with 15 bases spanning the gap. The CDR3 DNA sequence: TGTGCCAGTAGTGGGCCCCCGCTAATGGAGCAGTTCTTC. It is translated as CASSGPPLMEQFF. The full variable domain, with the rest looked up from reference TRBV19 and TRBJ2-1, is DGGITQSPKYLFRKEGQNVTLSCEQNLNHDAMYWYRQDPGQGLRLIYYSQIVNDFQKGDIAEGYSVSREKKESFPLTVTSAQKNPTAFYLCASSGPPLMEQFFGPGTRLTVL.

The chain has TRBV11-2 and TRBJ2-5; 9 bases are a match to TRBD1. This CDR3 contains 14 residues. The V and J ends lost 5 bases and 5 bases, in that order; junction bases with no gene match: 6. Germline V gene lookup returns CDR1 SGHAT and CDR2 FQNNGV. The CDR3 coding sequence is TGTGCCAGCAGCCAGGACAGGGGAGGGGAGACCCAGTACTTC. Translated, it gives CASSQDRGGETQYF.

The chain has TRBV7-2 and TRBJ2-7; 9 bases map to TRBD1. CDR1 is SGHTA and CDR2 is FQGNSA in the germline V gene. The CDR3 is made up of 13 amino acids. Germline trimming cut 5 bases from V and 2 bases from J; bases unmatched to any gene: 1. CDR3 bases: TGTGCCAGCAGCAGGGACAGGGCCTACGAGCAGTACTTC. Translating it yields CASSRDRAYEQYF.

This clone was seen a single time. The chain carries TRBV19 and TRBJ2-7; unclear D gene. Germline CDR1 is LNHDA and CDR2 is SQIVND (reference sequence). This CDR3 has 13 amino acids. V was cut by 4 bases and J by 3 bases, with 10 bases left in between. CDR3 nucleotides: TGTGCCAGTAGTAGCCGAGTAGACTACGAGCAGTACTTC. It is translated as CASSSRVDYEQYF.

J is TRBJ2-1 and V is TRBV6-5; D possibly corresponds to TRBD2 (5 bases). The CDR3 extends over 13 amino acids. CDR1 and CDR2 from the germline V gene are MNHEY and SVGAGI. CDR3: CASRPRGGDEQFF. The CDR3 nucleotides read TGTGCTTCCCGACCCAGAGGAGGCGATGAGCAGTTCTTC.

The chain uses TRBV15 and TRBJ2-7; TRBD2 aligns across 8 bases. Trimming took 0 bases from V and 4 from J; bases not matched to a gene: 14. CDR1 and CDR2 from the germline V gene are LNHNV and YYDKDF (reference sequence). The CDR3 has 18 residues. The CDR3 spells CATSRDQNRFGGRYEQYF. The CDR3 DNA reads as TGTGCCACCAGCAGAGATCAAAACCGGTTCGGCGGGAGGTACGAGCAGTACTTC.

This chain links TRBV29-1 with TRBJ2-3; the match to TRBD2 covers 7 bases. Germline trimming cut 6 bases from V and 1 base from J; bases unmatched to any gene: 7. The CDR3 has 14 residues. Germline loops: CDR1 SQVTM, CDR2 ANQGSEA. CDR3 amino acids: CSVPFAGGTDTQYF. CDR3 sequence (DNA): TGCAGCGTACCATTTGCGGGAGGCACAGATACGCAGTATTTT.

The J gene is TRBJ2-1, the V gene TRBV7-6; 8 bases map to TRBD1. The CDR3 length is 14 residues. Looked up from germline, CDR1 is SGHVS and CDR2 is FNYEAQ. The V and J ends lost 1 base and 7 bases, in that order; junction bases with no gene match: 3. The CDR3 DNA follows: TGTGCCAGCAGCTTAGGGACAGGGACTAATGAGCAGTTCTTC. It yields the protein CASSLGTGTNEQFF. The entire variable domain, with the rest obtained from reference TRBV7-6 and TRBJ2-1, is as follows: GAGVSQSPRYKVTKRGQDVALRCDPISGHVSLYWYRQALGQGPEFLTYFNYEAQQDKSGLPNDRFSAERPEGSISTLTIQRTEQRDSAMYRCASSLGTGTNEQFFGPGTRLTVL.

This sequence joins TRBV6-5 and TRBJ2-7; D gene ambiguous. V dropped 0 bases and J dropped 5 bases, with 8 bases sitting between them. CDR3 length: 13 amino acids. Germline CDR1 MNHEY, CDR2 SVGAGI. The CDR3 spells CASSYSDSNEQYF. CDR3 sequence (DNA): TGTGCCAGCAGTTACTCAGATTCTAACGAGCAGTACTTC.